These 9 T cell receptor beta chains were all obtained from the same sample, sequenced in a study of metastatic and nonmetastatic thyroid tumors. Patients underwent thyroid surgery, and none had received any treatment before it. TCRdb reanalyzed the PCR reads via MiXCR. Of 45,000 to 50,000 clones listed, 22% are singletons. Sequencing used blood. Receptors originate from a male donor with papillary thyroid cancer or a benign thyroid nodule (not recorded which). Some clones in this sample may be carry-over from other donors' samples.

The rearrangement uses TRBV20-1 and TRBJ2-7; D uncertain. Germline-derived CDR1 and CDR2 are DFQATT and SNEGSKA (reference sequence). Trimming removed 6 bases at V and 1 base at J, with 13 bases between. This CDR3 region has 13 residues. CDR3 in amino acids: CSAPRMGSYEQYF. Here the CDR3 DNA reads TGCAGTGCCCCCCGCATGGGGTCCTACGAGCAGTACTTC.

This rearrangement joins TRBV7-8 to TRBJ2-5; TRBD1 matches at 7 bases. This CDR3 has 16 amino acids. Per germline, CDR1 SGHVS and CDR2 FQNEAQ. With V trimmed by 7 bases and J by 4 bases, 15 bases remained unmatched. The CDR3 nucleotides read TGTGCCAGCATCGTCCGGACAGGCCCGGTGGGAGAGACCCAGTACTTC. This encodes CASIVRTGPVGETQYF. The full variable domain, with the rest looked up from reference TRBV7-8 and TRBJ2-5, is GAGVSQSPRYKVAKRGQDVALRCDPISGHVSLFWYQQALGQGPEFLTYFQNEAQLDKSGLPSDRFFAERPEGSVSTLKIQRTQQEDSAVYLCASIVRTGPVGETQYFGPGTRLLVL.

The CDR3 region is CSAGDFSNTGELFF. The CDR3 DNA reads TGCAGTGCTGGGGACTTTTCGAACACCGGGGAGCTGTTTTTT. The rearrangement uses TRBV20-1 and TRBJ2-2; D is perhaps TRBD2 (6 bases). Germline V lookup: CDR1 DFQATT, CDR2 SNEGSKA (reference sequence). The V gene lost 5 bases and the J gene lost 0 bases, with 10 bases spanning the gap. The CDR3 contains 14 residues.

This clone was recorded many times. V and J are TRBV10-3 and TRBJ2-5, with D uncertain. Germline V gene data show CDR1 as ENHRY and CDR2 as SYGVKD. This CDR3 spans 14 amino acids. V was cut by 4 bases and J by 1 base, with 10 bases left in between. DNA for the CDR3: TGTGCCATCAGTGTGTCAGATTCCCAAGAGACCCAGTACTTC. Protein product: CAISVSDSQETQYF.

This clone was seen ten or more times. V and J are TRBV29-1 and TRBJ2-3; 7 nucleotides line up with TRBD1. The CDR3 is 15 amino acids. J gave up 8 bases and V 1 base, and 12 bases lay outside the gene matches. Looked up from germline, CDR1 is SQVTM and CDR2 is ANQGSEA. The CDR3 region has the DNA TGCAGCGTTGAAGGTGGGGAAGGGGGCAGAGGTACGCAGTATTTT. Translating it yields CSVEGGEGGRGTQYF.

This clone was observed at least ten times. This chain links TRBV20-1 with TRBJ1-5; D not resolved. CDR3 length: 14 amino acids. The V gene lost 3 bases and the J gene lost 5 bases, with 14 bases spanning the gap. Germline assignment: CDR1 DFQATT and CDR2 SNEGSKA (reference sequence). The CDR3 DNA reads as TGCAGTGCTAGGGCGGATTTGGGCGATCAGCCCCAGCATTTT. It encodes CSARADLGDQPQHF.

This chain links TRBV6-6 with TRBJ2-1; 8 bases align to TRBD2. Losses at the gene ends were 4 bases for V and 5 bases for J; bases not matched to a gene: 13. This CDR3 spans 17 amino acids. CDR1 is MNHNY and CDR2 is SVGAGI in the germline V gene (reference sequence). CDR3 nucleotide sequence: TGTGCCAGCAGTTTGGGTTGGCGGGAGGTCCTCCACAATGAGCAGTTCTTC. Translated, it gives CASSLGWREVLHNEQFF.

The chain uses TRBV11-2 and TRBJ1-6, with a tentative D call TRBD1 (5 bases). CDR3 size: 16 residues. V was shortened by 3 bases and J by 9 bases, with 18 bases between the two germline ends. Germline V gene sequence: CDR1 SGHAT, CDR2 FQNNGV. As DNA, the CDR3 is TGTGCCAGCAGCTTTGGTTGGGGCGGAGTAGCTTCACCCCTCCACTTT. Translation: CASSFGWGGVASPLHF.

This chain connects TRBV4-1 to TRBJ1-2; 7 bases agree with TRBD1. V lost 7 bases and J lost 2; bases outside the gene matches: 7. The CDR3 contains 14 residues. In germline, CDR1 is MGHRA, CDR2 YSYEKL. CDR3 sequence: CASTTPDRNYGYTF. CDR3 DNA sequence: TGCGCCAGCACGACCCCGGACAGGAACTATGGCTACACCTTC.